The rows below give T cell receptor beta chains drawn from one sample of a study of molecular identifiers for immune sequencing clone quantification. TCRdb reanalysed the PCR reads using MiXCR and keeps one entry per CDR3 protein. The data contain 68,000 or so distinct CDR3 sequences, 15% to 20% of them seen just once; the ten biggest clones take up 1.5%. Sequencing was carried out using naive CD8+ T cells from blood, with Jurkat cell RNA spiked in. These receptors were obtained from a human donor in good health. Some libraries in this study had Jurkat cell RNA spiked in. The CDR3 runs from the conserved cysteine through the conserved F or W. D genes are given only for firm matches. Size tells how often a clone was seen (once, few, many) or the class of an expanded clone, and some rows leave it out.

d_call	clone_size	v_call	j_call	cdr3_aa	cdr3_nt
-	many	TRBV2	TRBJ2-3	CAGAGDWGRRTDTQYF	TGTGCCGGTGCGGGGGATTGGGGGCGGCGAACAGATACGCAGTATTTT
TRBD2	many	TRBV9	TRBJ2-2	CASSQTSGSLIGELFF	TGTGCCAGCAGCCAGACTAGCGGGTCCCTTATCGGGGAGCTGTTTTTT
TRBD2	many	TRBV5-1	TRBJ2-3	CASSLVGRASTDTQYF	TGCGCCAGCAGCTTGGTCGGGAGGGCCAGCACAGATACGCAGTATTTT
-	many	TRBV20-1	TRBJ1-5	CSARAPPNLDSNQPQHF	TGCAGTGCTAGAGCCCCCCCCAACTTAGATAGCAATCAGCCCCAGCATTTT
-	many	TRBV4-3	TRBJ2-7	CASSQARGSYEQYF	TGCGCCAGCAGCCAAGCCAGGGGTTCGTACGAGCAGTACTTC
-	many	TRBV27	TRBJ2-3	CASTFFDGADTQYF	TGTGCCAGCACCTTTTTCGATGGGGCAGATACGCAGTATTTT
-	few	TRBV12-5	TRBJ1-2	CASGLDSRTDYGYTF	TGTGCTAGTGGTTTGGACTCCAGGACAGACTATGGCTACACCTTC
TRBD2	-	TRBV27	TRBJ2-7	CASSGPGTSSYEQYF	TGTGCCAGCAGTGGACCCGGGACTAGCTCCTACGAGCAGTACTTC
-	-	TRBV27	TRBJ2-1	CASSSSLSSYNEQFF	TGTGCCAGCAGTTCTAGCCTTAGTTCCTACAATGAGCAGTTCTTC
-	few	TRBV11-2	TRBJ2-2	CASSLVGFVSGDTGELFF	TGTGCCAGCAGCTTAGTCGGTTTCGTTTCGGGGGACACCGGGGAGCTGTTTTTT
-	-	TRBV29-1	TRBJ2-1	CSVIQGYPTNEQFF	TGCAGCGTCATACAGGGTTACCCTACAAATGAGCAGTTCTTC
TRBD2	-	TRBV5-1	TRBJ2-1	CASSSRVGTRDNEQFF	TGCGCCAGCAGCTCACGAGTCGGGACTAGGGACAATGAGCAGTTCTTC
-	few	TRBV2	TRBJ2-7	CASSAAYGGGSYEQYF	TGTGCCAGCAGTGCGGCCTACGGGGGTGGGTCCTACGAGCAGTACTTC
-	many	TRBV25-1	TRBJ2-7	CASSRISSEQYF	TGTGCCAGCAGCAGAATATCCTCCGAGCAGTACTTC
-	few	TRBV7-9	TRBJ2-7	CASSSRTEMWEQYF	TGTGCCAGCAGCTCCCGGACAGAAATGTGGGAGCAGTACTTC
-	many	TRBV15	TRBJ2-1	CATTMDANEQFF	TGTGCCACCACCATGGACGCCAATGAGCAGTTCTTC
TRBD1	many	TRBV7-2	TRBJ2-1	CASSPPGQVYNEQFF	TGTGCCAGCAGCCCCCCGGGACAGGTCTACAATGAGCAGTTCTTC
-	many	TRBV19	TRBJ2-3	CASSEDALTTDTQYF	TGTGCCAGTAGTGAGGACGCACTTACCACAGATACGCAGTATTTT
-	many	TRBV24-1	TRBJ2-3	CATSDFDNTQYF	TGTGCCACCAGTGATTTCGACAATACGCAGTATTTT
TRBD2	-	TRBV28	TRBJ2-1	CASSPGTNYNEQFF	TGTGCCAGCAGTCCCGGGACTAACTACAATGAGCAGTTCTTC
TRBD1	medium-sized	TRBV5-1	TRBJ2-3	CASSQRTGAEKDTQYF	TGCGCCAGCAGCCAACGGACAGGGGCAGAGAAGGATACGCAGTATTTT
TRBD2	-	TRBV7-9	TRBJ2-7	CASSLGGWLAGVDEQYF	TGTGCCAGCAGCTTAGGGGGGTGGCTAGCGGGAGTGGACGAGCAGTACTTC
TRBD2	-	TRBV20-1	TRBJ2-3	CSATLAGTTDTQYF	TGCAGTGCAACACTAGCGGGTACCACAGATACGCAGTATTTT
TRBD1	many	TRBV4-3	TRBJ2-7	CASSQDITGGYEQYF	TGCGCCAGCAGCCAAGATATAACAGGGGGGTACGAGCAGTACTTC
-	many	TRBV27	TRBJ1-4	CASSPSQFQGKLFF	TGTGCCAGCAGTCCAAGCCAGTTCCAGGGAAAACTGTTTTTT
TRBD1	many	TRBV5-1	TRBJ2-7	CASSYRTGSYEQYF	TGCGCCAGCAGCTATCGGACAGGCTCCTACGAGCAGTACTTC
-	-	TRBV20-1	TRBJ2-7	CSARGGGSYEQYF	TGCAGTGCTAGGGGAGGCGGTTCCTACGAGCAGTACTTC
-	once	TRBV4-1	TRBJ1-1	CASRQAPSGNAEAFF	TGCGCCAGCAGGCAAGCCCCCTCCGGTAACGCTGAAGCTTTCTTT
-	many	TRBV20-1	TRBJ2-3	CSATLYRAPNLDTQYF	TGCAGTGCTACCCTCTACCGGGCACCTAATCTGGATACGCAGTATTTT
-	many	TRBV27	TRBJ2-7	CASSFARSYEQYF	TGTGCCAGCAGTTTCGCCAGATCCTACGAGCAGTACTTC
-	few	TRBV7-9	TRBJ2-7	CASSLESGEQYF	TGTGCCAGCAGCTTAGAGTCCGGCGAGCAGTACTTC
-	-	TRBV28	TRBJ2-1	CASSPGVQRMVNEQFF	TGTGCCAGCAGTCCGGGGGTACAGAGGATGGTCAATGAGCAGTTCTTC
-	many	TRBV29-1	TRBJ2-1	CSVKTGYNEQFF	TGCAGCGTCAAGACTGGGTACAATGAGCAGTTCTTC
-	many	TRBV19	TRBJ1-5	CASSIPPNRGNQPQHF	TGTGCCAGTAGTATACCCCCCAACAGGGGCAATCAGCCCCAGCATTTT
-	many	TRBV6-5	TRBJ2-2	CASSYSPENTGELFF	TGTGCCAGCAGTTACAGCCCGGAGAACACCGGGGAGCTGTTTTTT
TRBD2	many	TRBV7-9	TRBJ2-1	CASSSRELAFEQFF	TGTGCCAGCAGCTCCCGAGAACTAGCGTTTGAGCAGTTCTTC
TRBD1	many	TRBV9	TRBJ1-5	CASSEGAGSGNQPQHF	TGTGCCAGCAGCGAGGGGGCCGGATCAGGCAATCAGCCCCAGCATTTT
-	many	TRBV5-1	TRBJ2-1	CASSLYAGYSTYNEQFF	TGCGCCAGCAGCTTGTACGCGGGATATAGTACCTACAATGAGCAGTTCTTC
TRBD2	few	TRBV27	TRBJ2-3	CASRATSGGTDTQYF	TGTGCCAGCAGGGCCACTAGCGGGGGCACAGATACGCAGTATTTT
TRBD2	many	TRBV5-1	TRBJ2-5	CASSLLAIQETQYF	TGCGCCAGCAGCTTACTAGCGATCCAAGAGACCCAGTACTTC
TRBD2	many	TRBV4-1	TRBJ2-2	CASSQVATSLTGELFF	TGCGCCAGCAGCCAAGTTGCGACTAGCCTCACCGGGGAGCTGTTTTTT